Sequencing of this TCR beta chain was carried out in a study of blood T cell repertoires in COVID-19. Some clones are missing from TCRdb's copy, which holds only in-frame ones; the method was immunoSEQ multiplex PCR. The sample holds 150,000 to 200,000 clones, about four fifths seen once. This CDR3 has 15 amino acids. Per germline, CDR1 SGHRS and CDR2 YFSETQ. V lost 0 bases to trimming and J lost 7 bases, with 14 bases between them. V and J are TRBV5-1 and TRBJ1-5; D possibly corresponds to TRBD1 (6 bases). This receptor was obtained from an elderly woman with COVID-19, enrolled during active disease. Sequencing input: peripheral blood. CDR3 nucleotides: TGCGCCAGCAGCTTGGGTGCGGGGGGCGGGCAGCCCCAGCATTTT. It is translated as CASSLGAGGGQPQHF.